The 22 T cell receptor beta chains reported below all come from one sample, sequenced in a study of T cell responses to AZD1222 COVID-19 vaccine. Some clones are missing from TCRdb's copy, which holds only in-frame ones; the method was immunoSEQ multiplex PCR. There are some 100,000 clones in the sample; approximately 91% occur only once, and around 15% lies in the top ten. Sample: peripheral blood, taken on day 0 of AZD1222 vaccination. The receptors were sampled from an adult in good health.

This sequence joins TRBV19 and TRBJ2-7; 7 nucleotides line up with TRBD1. V lost 5 bases and J lost 9; bases outside the gene matches: 13. The germline CDR1 and CDR2 sequences are LNHDA and SQIVND (reference sequence). CDR3 length equals 14 residues. The CDR3 here is CASSSGTVTSVQYF. In DNA, the CDR3 is TGTGCCAGTAGTTCTGGGACAGTTACCTCGGTGCAGTACTTC.

The chain has TRBV25-1 and TRBJ1-6, with D uncertain. Germline V lookup: CDR1 MGHDK, CDR2 SYGVNS. V lost 3 bases and J lost 8, with 5 bases in between. The CDR3 covers 12 residues. The DNA for the CDR3 is TGTGCCAGCAGTGACATTTATTCACCCCTCCACTTT. Residues: CASSDIYSPLHF.

The chain is built from TRBV7-8 and TRBJ2-7; 9 bases agree with TRBD1. Losses at the gene ends were 4 bases for V and 5 bases for J; bases not matched to a gene: 9. The CDR3 sequence is 15 residues long. Germline CDR1 reads SGHVS; CDR2 reads FQNEAQ. CDR3 sequence (DNA): TGTGCCAGCAGCTCCAGACAGGGGGTTACGGACGAGCAGTACTTC. Translation: CASSSRQGVTDEQYF.

The chain is built from TRBV18 and TRBJ1-6; possible D gene TRBD1, 5 bases. The V gene's germline CDR1 is KGHSH and CDR2 LQKENI. CDR3 size: 14 residues. Trimming shortened V by 3 bases and J by 3 bases, and 6 bases separated the two germline ends. CDR3 sequence (DNA): TGTGCCAGCTCACCGCAGGGCTATAATTCACCCCTCCACTTT. This translates into CASSPQGYNSPLHF. Complete variable domain (other parts from reference TRBV18 and TRBJ1-6): NAGVMQNPRHLVRRRGQEARLRCSPMKGHSHVYWYRQLPEEGLKFMVYLQKENIIDESGMPKERFSAEFPKEGPSILRIQQVVRGDSAAYFCASSPQGYNSPLHFGNGTRLTVT.

The V gene is TRBV28, the J gene TRBJ2-7, with 13 bases identical to TRBD2. The CDR3 loop spans 16 amino acids. The trim removed 3 bases at V and 6 bases at J, leaving 8 bases unmatched. Germline CDR1 reads MDHEN; CDR2 reads SYDVKM. The CDR3 region has the DNA TGTGCCAGCAGTTTGGGACTAGCGGGATCCGGCCTCGAGCAGTACTTC. Translated: CASSLGLAGSGLEQYF.

The chain has TRBV30 and TRBJ2-5; 15 bases align to TRBD2. CDR1 and CDR2 (germline): GTSNPN, SVGIG (reference sequence). CDR3 length: 19 amino acids. Losses at the gene ends were 3 bases for V and 5 bases for J; bases not matched to a gene: 16. The CDR3 sequence: CAWRSSGLAGGFSQETQYF. In DNA, the CDR3 is TGTGCCTGGAGAAGTTCGGGACTAGCGGGAGGTTTTAGTCAGGAGACCCAGTACTTC.

This clone was recorded once. The chain carries TRBV7-8 and TRBJ1-5, with unresolved D. V lost 1 base and J 1 base, leaving 14 bases between the germline ends. Germline loops: CDR1 SGHVS, CDR2 FQNEAQ. CDR3 length: 17 residues. CDR3 residues: CASSLVVWSDSNQPQHF. The CDR3 nucleotides are TGTGCCAGCAGCTTAGTTGTTTGGTCGGACAGCAATCAGCCCCAGCATTTT.

This chain uses TRBV6-2 or TRBV6-3 with TRBJ1-1; D ambiguous. The CDR3 spans 13 residues. Germline CDR1 and CDR2: MNHEY and SVGEGT. Trimming took 2 bases from V and 7 from J, leaving 11 bases between them. The CDR3 is CASSYDLGGEAFF. The CDR3 coding sequence is TGTGCCAGCAGTTACGATTTGGGCGGTGAAGCTTTCTTT.

The gene calls are TRBV19 and TRBJ2-4; 8 nucleotides match TRBD1. The CDR3 runs 17 residues. Trimming took 5 bases from V and 1 from J; bases not matched to a gene: 10. Germline-derived CDR1 and CDR2 are LNHDA and SQIVND (reference sequence). The CDR3 nucleotides are TGTGCCAGTAGTTCATTGACAGGGGTAGGGGCCAAAAACATTCAGTACTTC. Translation gives CASSSLTGVGAKNIQYF.

The chain uses TRBV5-1 and TRBJ2-3; the match to TRBD1 covers 9 bases. The CDR3 contains 18 residues. J lost 6 bases, V lost 3 bases, and 17 bases had no gene match. Germline V lookup: CDR1 SGHRS, CDR2 YFSETQ. For the CDR3, the DNA is TGCGCCAGCAGCTCGGGGAGGACAGGGGATTTTCGGTCCGATACGCAGTATTTT. This codes for CASSSGRTGDFRSDTQYF.

This chain joins TRBV30 and TRBJ1-5, with D possibly matching TRBD1 (6 bases). Trimming pared 2 bases from V and 4 bases from J, leaving 12 bases between. The CDR3 is 14 amino acids. From germline, CDR1 is GTSNPN and CDR2 SVGIG (reference sequence). The CDR3 DNA reads TGTGCCTGGAGTAGGGGGGACCTTAATCAGCCCCAGCATTTT. The encoded protein is CAWSRGDLNQPQHF. Filled out from reference TRBV30 and TRBJ1-5, the complete variable domain reads SQTIHQWPATLVQPVGSPLSLECTVEGTSNPNLYWYRQAAGRGLQLLFYSVGIGQISSEVPQNLSASRPQDRQFILSSKKLLLSDSGFYLCAWSRGDLNQPQHFGDGTRLSIL.

V gene TRBV7-8 combines with J gene TRBJ1-2, with 10 bases identical to TRBD1. Trimming removed 0 bases from V and 2 bases from J; junction bases left unmatched: 0. The CDR3 has 15 residues. Germline loops: CDR1 SGHVS, CDR2 FQNEAQ. For the CDR3, the DNA is TGTGCCAGCAGCTTAGCGGGACAGGGGAACTATGGCTACACCTTC. Translated: CASSLAGQGNYGYTF.

The V and J genes are TRBV3-1 (or the pseudogene TRBV3-2) and TRBJ1-4; 7 bases agree with TRBD1. CDR1 is LGHDT and CDR2 is YNNKEL in the germline V gene (reference sequence). The trim removed 1 base at V and 5 bases at J, leaving 7 bases unmatched. CDR3 size: 16 residues. For the CDR3, the DNA is TGTGCCAGCAGCCAAGCAATCGGGACAGAGAATGAAAAACTGTTTTTT. Its protein product is CASSQAIGTENEKLFF.

The V gene is TRBV5-1, the J gene TRBJ1-3; weak D call: TRBD1 (5 bases). In germline, CDR1 is SGHRS, CDR2 YFSETQ. The V end lost 0 bases, the J end lost 4 bases, and 11 bases lay between the germline ends. The CDR3 has 15 amino acids. The CDR3 DNA is TGCGCCAGCAGCTTGGTGGGGGGTAGAGGAAACACCATATATTTT. Protein: CASSLVGGRGNTIYF.

This chain joins TRBV7-8 and TRBJ1-1; no definite D call. Germline loops: CDR1 SGHVS, CDR2 FQNEAQ. Trimming shortened V by 4 bases and J by 3 bases, and 12 bases separated the two germline ends. The CDR3 has 14 residues. In nucleotides, the CDR3 is TGTGCCAGCAGCTCCGTTGGACTTTACACTGAAGCTTTCTTT. It codes for CASSSVGLYTEAFF.

The rearrangement uses TRBV21-1 and TRBJ2-7. TRBV21-1 is listed as a pseudogene. The CDR3 is made up of 14 amino acids. The CDR3 DNA reads TGTGCCAGCGCCTCCGGGGCACGAACCTACGAGCAGTACTTC. Its translation is CASASGARTYEQYF.

This clone appeared once. The chain combines TRBV5-5 with TRBJ2-7; 7 bases are shared with TRBD1. This CDR3 has 14 residues. The V segment lost 0 bases and the J segment 4 bases; nucleotides outside the gene matches: 4. Looked up from germline, CDR1 is SGHKS and CDR2 is YYEKEE (reference sequence). The CDR3 region is CASSLGTGRYEQYF. CDR3 nucleotides: TGTGCCAGCAGCTTGGGGACAGGTCGATACGAGCAGTACTTC.

V is TRBV27 and J is TRBJ2-1; TRBD2 matches at 14 bases. CDR1 is MNHEY, CDR2 SMNVEV, per germline (reference sequence). V gave up 5 bases and J gave up 9 bases; unmatched junction bases: 9. This CDR3 has 16 amino acids. Here the CDR3 reads CASSHGTSGREAEQFF. The CDR3 DNA follows: TGTGCCAGCAGTCACGGGACTAGCGGGAGAGAGGCTGAGCAGTTCTTC.

This chain links TRBV30 with TRBJ1-1; perhaps TRBD1 as D (6 bases). The germline V gene has CDR1 GTSNPN and CDR2 SVGIG (reference sequence). V was shortened by 4 bases and J by 1 base, with 16 bases between the two germline ends. The CDR3 has 15 amino acids. The CDR3 DNA follows: TGTGCCTGGACCCCCCCGGACAGAGAGAACACTGAAGCTTTCTTT. It yields the protein CAWTPPDRENTEAFF.

The rearrangement joins TRBV6-5 to TRBJ1-1; 7 bases agree with TRBD1. V lost 6 bases, J lost 4 bases, and 5 bases stayed unmatched. The CDR3 extends over 13 amino acids. The V gene's germline CDR1 is MNHEY and CDR2 SVGAGI. The CDR3 protein is CASSLTGSTEAFF. The CDR3 nucleotides are TGTGCCAGCAGCCTGACAGGGAGCACTGAAGCTTTCTTT.

This sequence joins TRBV4-2 and TRBJ1-1; 7 positions agree with TRBD1. With 3 bases clipped from V and 8 bases from J, the junction kept 15 bases outside the gene matches. This CDR3 is 16 amino acids long. The germline V gene encodes CDR1 LGHNA and CDR2 YNFKEQ. The CDR3 protein is CASSHAGGTASLEAFF. DNA of the CDR3: TGTGCCAGCAGCCATGCCGGGGGGACAGCGTCTTTGGAAGCTTTCTTT.

V and J are TRBV6-5 and TRBJ1-1, with 9 bases that match TRBD1. Germline V gene data show CDR1 as MNHEY and CDR2 as SVGAGI. The CDR3 is 14 residues long. Trimming at V came to 8 bases and at J to 5 bases, leaving 9 bases not matched to a gene. CDR3 in DNA: TGTGCCAGCCTTAGGGACAGGGCGGGGACTGAAGCTTTCTTT. Encoded protein: CASLRDRAGTEAFF.